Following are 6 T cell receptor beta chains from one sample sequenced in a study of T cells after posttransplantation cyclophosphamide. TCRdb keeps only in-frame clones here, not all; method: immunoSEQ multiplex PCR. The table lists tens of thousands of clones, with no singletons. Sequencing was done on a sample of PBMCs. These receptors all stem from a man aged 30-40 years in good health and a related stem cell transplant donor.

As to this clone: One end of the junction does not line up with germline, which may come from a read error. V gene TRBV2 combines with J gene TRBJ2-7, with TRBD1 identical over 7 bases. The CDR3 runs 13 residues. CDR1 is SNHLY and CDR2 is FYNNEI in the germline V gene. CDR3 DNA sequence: TGTGCCAGCGGCCGGGACAGCTCCTACCAGCAGTACTTC. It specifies CASGRDSSYQQYF.

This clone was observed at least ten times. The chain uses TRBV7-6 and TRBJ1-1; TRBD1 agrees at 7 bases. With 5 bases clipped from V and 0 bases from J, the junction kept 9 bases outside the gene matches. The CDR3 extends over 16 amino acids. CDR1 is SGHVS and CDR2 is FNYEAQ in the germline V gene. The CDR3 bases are TGTGCCAGCAGCCGAATGACAGGGTTGGTGAACACTGAAGCTTTCTTT. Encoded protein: CASSRMTGLVNTEAFF.

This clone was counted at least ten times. The CDR3 region is CASSLSTTGDSTEAFF. As DNA, the CDR3 is TGTGCCAGCAGTTTATCTACGACAGGGGATAGCACTGAAGCTTTCTTT. The V gene is TRBV27, the J gene TRBJ1-1; 8 bases match TRBD1. Losses at the gene ends were 0 bases for V and 4 bases for J; bases not matched to a gene: 7. The CDR3 consists of 16 residues. Germline V CDR1 and CDR2: MNHEY, SMNVEV (reference sequence).

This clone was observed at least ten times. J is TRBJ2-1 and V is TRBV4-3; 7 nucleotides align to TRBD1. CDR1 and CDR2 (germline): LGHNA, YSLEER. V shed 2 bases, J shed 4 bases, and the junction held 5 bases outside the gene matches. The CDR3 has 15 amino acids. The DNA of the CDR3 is TGCGCCAGCAGCCAAAATGGACAGGCTTACAATGAGCAGTTCTTC. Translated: CASSQNGQAYNEQFF.

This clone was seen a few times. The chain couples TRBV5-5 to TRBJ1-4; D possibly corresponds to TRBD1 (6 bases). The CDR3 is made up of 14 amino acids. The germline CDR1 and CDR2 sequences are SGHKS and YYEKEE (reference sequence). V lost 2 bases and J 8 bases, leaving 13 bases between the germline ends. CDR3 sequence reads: CASSFTGKGEKLFF. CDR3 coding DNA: TGTGCCAGCAGCTTTACAGGGAAAGGAGAAAAACTGTTTTTT.

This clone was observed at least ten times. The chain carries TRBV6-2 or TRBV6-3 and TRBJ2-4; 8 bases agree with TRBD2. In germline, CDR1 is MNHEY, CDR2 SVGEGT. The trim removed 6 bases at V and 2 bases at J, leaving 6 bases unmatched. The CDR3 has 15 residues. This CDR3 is CASRSQRGTKNIQYF. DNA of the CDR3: TGTGCCAGCAGATCGCAGCGGGGGACCAAAAACATTCAGTACTTC.